This entry lists 8 T cell receptor beta chains sequenced from one sample in a study of identical twins. TCRdb used MiXCR to reprocess the 5' RACE reads, holding one entry per CDR3 protein. The sample carries 570,000 or so distinct CDR3 sequences, roughly 9.5% recorded once. These same records also appear under a second study, on yellow fever vaccine responses in identical twins.

Sequencing used PBMCs. Receptors were obtained from a woman aged 18 to 35 in good health.

This clonotype was seen a few times. The chain combines TRBV20-1 with TRBJ1-1; 8 positions match TRBD1. Germline V gene data show CDR1 as DFQATT and CDR2 as SNEGSKA (reference sequence). Trimming cost V 6 bases and J 10 bases; bases outside gene matches: 13. This CDR3 spans 13 amino acids. CDR3 sequence: CSAPTGVTPGAFF. CDR3 DNA sequence: TGCAGTGCCCCGACAGGGGTCACACCTGGAGCTTTCTTT.

This clonotype was counted at least ten times. The chain recombines TRBV12-3 or TRBV12-4 with TRBJ1-5; no firm D call. Trimming took 1 base from V and 2 from J, leaving 9 bases between them. The CDR3 loop spans 15 amino acids. The CDR3, as DNA: TGTGCCAGCAGTTTAGGGGGTACGGGCAATCAGCCCCAGCATTTT. Amino acid sequence: CASSLGGTGNQPQHF.

The chain couples TRBV30 to TRBJ1-4; no reliable D call. V lost 0 bases, J lost 6 bases, and 5 bases lay in between. The germline V gene encodes CDR1 GTSNPN and CDR2 SVGIG (reference sequence). CDR3 length equals 12 residues. CDR3: CAWSVGDEKLFF. For the CDR3, the DNA is TGTGCCTGGAGTGTGGGAGATGAAAAACTGTTTTTT.

The table lists this clonotype with many counts. The gene calls are TRBV29-1 and TRBJ1-2; no clear D. Germline V gene sequence: CDR1 SQVTM, CDR2 ANQGSEA. The V end was cut by 7 bases, the J end by 4 bases, with 16 bases between. This CDR3 is 13 amino acids long. In DNA, the CDR3 is TGCAGCGCTGATTTTGGACCCAGCTATGGCTACACCTTC. It encodes CSADFGPSYGYTF.

The chain carries TRBV7-8 and TRBJ1-4, with D perhaps matching TRBD1 (5 bases). The germline V gene has CDR1 SGHVS and CDR2 FQNEAQ. V was trimmed by 1 base and J by 11 bases, leaving 11 bases between them. The CDR3 runs to 13 residues. CDR3 DNA: TGTGCCAGCAGCTTAGTACCCGGGGGGAAACTGTTTTTT. Its translation: CASSLVPGGKLFF.

The genes are TRBV12-3 or TRBV12-4 and TRBJ1-5; D ambiguous. V lost 5 bases to trimming and J lost 6 bases, with 11 bases between them. This CDR3 region has 13 residues. The CDR3, as DNA: TGTGCCAGCAGTCCGAATCGGGGTCAGCCCCAGCATTTT. It yields the protein CASSPNRGQPQHF.

The genes are TRBV7-9 and TRBJ2-7; 7 bases are shared with TRBD1. V gave up 7 bases and J gave up 3 bases; unmatched junction bases: 3. CDR1 is SEHNR, CDR2 FQNEAQ, per germline (reference sequence). CDR3 length: 12 amino acids. Here the CDR3 DNA reads TGTGCCAGCATAGGGGGCGGCTACGAGCAGTACTTC. This gives the protein CASIGGGYEQYF.

The genes are TRBV28 and TRBJ2-3, with 12 bases fitting TRBD2. From germline, CDR1 is MDHEN and CDR2 SYDVKM. There are 14 residues in the CDR3. With V trimmed by 8 bases and J by 4 bases, 4 bases remained unmatched. In DNA form, the CDR3 reads TGTGCCAGCGTGGCTAGCGGGAGGGCAGATACGCAGTATTTT. Translated: CASVASGRADTQYF.